One and the same sample provided the 20 T cell receptor beta chains below, sequenced in a study of blood T cells in healthy people across ages (dated by TCRdb to the mid-2010s). Preparation of the library involved 5' RACE. Reads for this sample came from an Illumina HiSeq 2500. A second PCR of 7 to 11 cycles was performed with a sample-barcoded 5' primer and a J-beta primer mix. The public reads were reprocessed in TCRdb via fastp at Q25 and MiXCR, keeping in-frame beta chains. Here each entry gathers all rows of one CDR3 protein and keeps the most common genes and DNA. The table for this sample lists about 700,000 distinct CDR3 sequences; about 30% of them were counted only once. Just over 15% of the sample is in the top ten clones. Sequenced sample: blood. The receptors come from an elderly woman in good health. Donor details come from another sample of the same person, matched by shared clones.

The chain couples TRBV29-1 to TRBJ2-4; a weak D match, TRBD1 (6 bases). The V end was cut by 7 bases, the J end by 9 bases, with 19 bases between. The CDR3 length is 13 residues. Per germline, CDR1 SQVTM and CDR2 ANQGSEA. This CDR3 is CSGYRADVPIQYF. CDR3 bases: TGCAGCGGGTACAGGGCGGACGTCCCCATTCAGTACTTC.

This clonotype showed up just a few times. This chain joins TRBV6-4 and TRBJ2-2, with a weak D call TRBD2 (7 bases). Germline V gene sequence: CDR1 MRHNA, CDR2 SNTAGT. The V end was cut by 11 bases, the J end by 5 bases, with 12 bases between. The CDR3 covers 12 residues. The CDR3 nucleotides read TGTGCCGCGGGGGCAAAGACCGGGGAGCTGTTTTTT. This gives the protein CAAGAKTGELFF.

This clonotype occurred many times. This CDR3 reads CASSPRRQNTEAFF. The DNA of the CDR3 is TGTGCCAGCAGCCCAAGAAGACAGAACACTGAAGCTTTCTTT. The chain employs TRBV9 and TRBJ1-1; D is unresolved. V was shortened by 4 bases and J by 1 base, with 11 bases between the two germline ends. The CDR3 spans 14 residues. Per germline, CDR1 SGDLS and CDR2 YYNGEE.

The chain is built from TRBV5-1 and TRBJ2-3; no firm D call. The CDR3 extends over 12 amino acids. Germline V lookup: CDR1 SGHRS, CDR2 YFSETQ. V lost 0 bases, J lost 8 bases, and 7 bases lay in between. CDR3 loop: CASSLDLVTQYF. CDR3 DNA: TGCGCCAGCAGCTTGGACTTGGTTACGCAGTATTTT.

This clonotype was seen repeatedly, ten times or more. The J gene is TRBJ2-3, the V gene TRBV24-1; D is ambiguous. This CDR3 is built from 19 residues. The V and J ends lost 3 bases and 0 bases respectively, with 21 bases between them. Looked up from germline, CDR1 is KGHDR and CDR2 is SFDVKD. The CDR3 loop is CATSDHLYSDGPSTDTQYF. For the CDR3, the DNA is TGTGCCACCAGTGATCATCTTTACTCCGACGGCCCTAGCACAGATACGCAGTATTTT.

This clonotype was observed at least ten times. The CDR3 DNA follows: TGCGCCAGCAGCTTGCAAACTGGACAGGGTAACTATGGCTACACCTTC. It codes for CASSLQTGQGNYGYTF. The chain has TRBV5-1 and TRBJ1-2; 8 nucleotides align to TRBD1. V was clipped by 1 base and J by 1 base; unmatched bases: 6. This CDR3 region has 16 residues. Germline CDR1 reads SGHRS; CDR2 reads YFSETQ.

Ten or more counts support this clonotype. The J gene is TRBJ2-1, the V gene TRBV6-2 or TRBV6-3; 13 positions agree with TRBD2. J was trimmed by 4 bases and V by 6 bases; bases with no gene match: 12. Germline V lookup: CDR1 MNHEY, CDR2 SVGEGT. This CDR3 is built from 18 residues. The DNA of the CDR3 is TGTGCCAGCAGGGTGACTAGCGGGGGGTACAGTAGGTACAATGAGCAGTTCTTC. This encodes CASRVTSGGYSRYNEQFF.

A remark on this clonotype: It may be a read error: a sequence one base away is much more abundant. The chain joins TRBV6-2 or TRBV6-3 to TRBJ1-1; D perhaps matches TRBD1 (5 bases). Trimming removed 5 bases from V and 1 base from J, with 17 bases in between. Germline V lookup: CDR1 MNHEY, CDR2 SVGEGT. This CDR3 contains 16 residues. The CDR3 spells CASSLGRITGNTEAFF. CDR3 nucleotide sequence: TGTGCCAGCAGTCTCGGCCGGATAACAGGGAACACTGAAGCTTTCTTT.

Regarding this clonotype: Just one base apart from a much larger clone, this may be a read error. The V gene is TRBV6-6, the J gene TRBJ1-2, with 8 bases fitting TRBD1. CDR1 is MNHNY, CDR2 SVGAGI, per germline (reference sequence). V shed 5 bases, J shed 4 bases, and the junction held 12 bases outside the gene matches. The CDR3 contains 16 residues. The CDR3 region has the DNA TGTGCCAGCAGTCCAATCAGGGGGGACAGGAGCTATGGCTACACCTTC. It codes for CASSPIRGDRSYGYTF.

This clonotype was observed at least ten times. The chain joins TRBV7-3 to TRBJ2-5; D remains ambiguous. The V gene's germline CDR1 is SGHTA and CDR2 FQGTGA. V was shortened by 4 bases and J by 2 bases, with 17 bases between the two germline ends. This CDR3 is built from 16 residues. CDR3 loop: CASSSGLGIGQETQYF. DNA for the CDR3: TGTGCCAGCAGCTCGGGCCTCGGAATAGGTCAAGAGACCCAGTACTTC.

The chain has TRBV11-3 and TRBJ2-2, with no clear D. This CDR3 comprises 14 residues. Trimming took 2 bases from V and 6 from J, leaving 10 bases between them. Germline V gene lookup returns CDR1 SGHNT and CDR2 YENEEA. CDR3 coding DNA: TGTGCCAGCAGCTTACTTGGGGAAGCCGGGGAGCTGTTTTTT. As protein: CASSLLGEAGELFF. The whole variable domain, filled in from reference TRBV11-3 and TRBJ2-2, reads EAGVVQSPRYKIIEKKQPVAFWCNPISGHNTLYWYLQNLGQGPELLIRYENEEAVDDSQLPKDRFSAERLKGVDSTLKIQPAELGDSAVYLCASSLLGEAGELFFGEGSRLTVL.

This clonotype occurred a few times. A much larger clone sits a single nucleotide away, making a read error possible. The chain recombines TRBV5-1 with TRBJ2-7; TRBD1 agrees at 9 bases. Germline V gene lookup returns CDR1 SGHRS and CDR2 YFSETQ. J lost 3 bases, V lost 4 bases, and 8 bases had no gene match. This CDR3 spans 15 amino acids. The DNA of the CDR3 is TGCGCCAGCAGCAAGAACACAGGGGGCAGCTACGAGCAGTACTTC. Translation: CASSKNTGGSYEQYF.

This chain connects TRBV15 to TRBJ1-3; 10 bases align to TRBD1. The CDR3 runs 17 residues. V dropped 0 bases and J dropped 1; count of bases not matched to a gene: 3. Germline V gives CDR1 LNHNV, CDR2 YYDKDF (reference sequence). CDR3 protein: CATSRDTGQGSGNTIYF. CDR3 nucleotide sequence: TGTGCCACCAGCAGAGATACGGGACAGGGGTCTGGAAACACCATATATTTT.

This clonotype was observed a handful of times. A much larger clone lies one base from this, so it may be a read error. This chain joins TRBV29-1 and TRBJ2-1, with 10 bases fitting TRBD1. The CDR3 is 14 residues long. V dropped 6 bases and J dropped 7; count of bases not matched to a gene: 9. Germline CDR1 and CDR2: SQVTM and ANQGSEA. Here the CDR3 reads CSVVNRDRGNEQFF. The CDR3, as DNA: TGCAGCGTAGTGAACCGGGACAGGGGAAATGAGCAGTTCTTC.

This clonotype was seen only a few times. One base away lies a much larger clone, so this may be a sequencing read error. In DNA, the CDR3 is TGTGCCAGCAGCGATAGCGGGGGGGAGTACAATGAGCAGTACTTC. It encodes CASSDSGGEYNEQYF. The V gene is TRBV7-3, the J gene TRBJ2-5, with 11 bases that match TRBD2. Trimming removed 5 bases from V and 11 bases from J; junction bases left unmatched: 13. The germline CDR1 and CDR2 sequences are SGHTA and FQGTGA. The CDR3 is 15 residues long.

V and J are TRBV29-1 and TRBJ1-4, with unresolved D. From germline, CDR1 is SQVTM and CDR2 ANQGSEA. V lost 6 bases and J lost 8, with 10 bases in between. The CDR3 runs to 11 residues. CDR3 DNA: TGCAGCGTGGACGATGGGGAAAAACTGTTTTTT. Residues: CSVDDGEKLFF.

This clonotype was seen at least ten times. This chain uses TRBV29-1 with TRBJ1-2; no clear D. The CDR3 has 11 residues. Trimming pared 3 bases from V and 7 bases from J, leaving 9 bases between. Germline values: CDR1 SQVTM, CDR2 ANQGSEA. CDR3: CSVEVGGGYTF. CDR3 DNA sequence: TGCAGCGTTGAGGTGGGAGGTGGCTACACCTTC.

About this clonotype itself: The germline gene is not matched at one end of the junction; a read error may be the cause. The V call is TRBV18, the J call TRBJ1-4; D is ambiguous. CDR3 length equals 15 residues. Germline V gene sequence: CDR1 KGHSH, CDR2 LQKENI. CDR3 amino acids: CASSSRDRINEKRFF. The CDR3 DNA reads as TGTGCCAGCTCATCTCGAGACCGGATTAATGAAAAACGGTTTTTT.

The rearrangement links TRBV5-1 to TRBJ2-5; 8 bases align to TRBD1. V gave up 0 bases and J gave up 4 bases; unmatched junction bases: 5. The CDR3 contains 15 residues. Germline-derived CDR1 and CDR2 are SGHRS and YFSETQ. CDR3 loop: CASSLDRRGRETQYF. The CDR3 region has the DNA TGCGCCAGCAGCTTGGACCGCAGGGGGCGAGAGACCCAGTACTTC. Using reference TRBV5-1 and TRBJ2-5 for the parts outside the CDR3, the full variable domain is KAGVTQTPRYLIKTRGQQVTLSCSPISGHRSVSWYQQTPGQGLQFLFEYFSETQRNKGNFPGRFSGRQFSNSRSEMNVSTLELGDSALYLCASSLDRRGRETQYFGPGTRLLVL.

This clonotype showed up just once. With a much larger clone just one base away, this may be a read error. The rearrangement uses TRBV5-1 and TRBJ2-2; 7 positions agree with TRBD1. This CDR3 region has 15 residues. The germline CDR1 and CDR2 sequences are SGHRS and YFSETQ. The CDR3 spells CASSAWTGGTGEPFF. CDR3 DNA sequence: TGCGCCAGCAGCGCGTGGACAGGAGGCACCGGGGAGCCGTTTTTT.